This entry lists 23 T cell receptor beta chains sequenced from one sample in a study of tumor-infiltrating lymphocytes in primary liver carcinoma. The authors made TCR beta cDNA from approximately 500 ng total RNA with a constant-region primer. Three rounds of nested multiplex PCR with slightly modified ARM-PCR produced TCR beta libraries. Both of the initial two PCR rounds ran for around 9 cycles and employed TRBV1-TRBV30 forward primers alongside a C-beta reverse primer. TCRdb analysed the multiplex PCR reads with MiXCR anew, one entry per CDR3 protein. There are 99,000 or so distinct CDR3 sequences in the sample; roughly 69% occur only once, and 7.5% to 10% lies in the top ten. Co-extracted RNA and DNA came from roughly 21-30 mg of unsorted bulk tissue. The sequenced sample consisted of liver tumor tissue from sampling region 5. Regarding subset: tumor region T5, tumor centre. The receptors here all came from a woman aged 60 to 75 with primary liver carcinoma and hepatitis B virus infection.

The V gene is TRBV6-6, the J gene TRBJ1-3, with unresolved D. V lost 6 bases, J lost 0 bases, and 12 bases lay in between. Germline-derived CDR1 and CDR2 are MNHNY and SVGAGI (reference sequence). The CDR3 covers 15 residues. Here the CDR3 reads CASSQNGSSGNTIYF. The DNA of the CDR3 is TGTGCCAGCAGCCAGAATGGGAGCTCTGGAAACACCATATATTTT.

This rearrangement joins TRBV11-3 to TRBJ2-3; D ambiguous. The CDR3 length is 14 residues. The V end lost 3 bases, the J end lost 14 bases, and 21 bases lay between the germline ends. Germline CDR1 and CDR2: SGHNT and YENEEA. For the CDR3, the DNA is TGTGCCAGCAGCTTCCGGACGAGCACAGATACACCGTATTTT. Encoded protein: CASSFRTSTDTPYF.

Concerning this clonotype itself: The CDR3 end shows no conserved phenylalanine or tryptophan, and so a read error is likely. The rearrangement joins TRBV6-5 to TRBJ2-6; D gene ambiguous. Germline lookup yields CDR1 MNHEY and CDR2 SVGAGI. The V and J ends lost 6 bases and 1 base respectively, with 16 bases between them. This CDR3 spans 17 amino acids. The CDR3 spells CASSYDKGPSGANVLTS. The CDR3 nucleotides read TGTGCCAGCAGCTACGATAAGGGTCCTTCTGGGGCCAACGTCCTGACTTCC.

Worth noting for this clonotype: This may be a read error, as it is one base from a much larger clone. CDR3 protein: CSVKKISSYEQYF. CDR3 bases: TGCAGCGTCAAAAAGATTAGCTCCTACGAGCAGTACTTC. The V gene is TRBV29-1, the J gene TRBJ2-7; D is undetermined. The CDR3 runs to 13 residues. CDR1 and CDR2 from the germline V gene are SQVTM and ANQGSEA. Trimming cost V 6 bases and J 0 bases, with 12 bases left between them.

This chain joins TRBV28 and TRBJ2-7; D is ambiguous. The CDR3 has 14 residues. V lost 8 bases and J 5 bases, leaving 19 bases between the germline ends. Germline loops: CDR1 MDHEN, CDR2 SYDVKM. The CDR3 here is CASGLRIMIHEQYF. CDR3 bases: TGTGCCAGCGGGTTGAGAATCATGATCCACGAGCAGTACTTC.

As for this clonotype: One end of the junction fails to match germline, which may point to a read error. CDR3 loop: CASSYSHPREGGDTQYF. CDR3 DNA: TGTGCCAGCAGTTACTCACACCCCCGAGAGGGAGGAGATACGCAATATTTT. V usage is TRBV6-5 and J usage is TRBJ2-3; D is possibly TRBD2 (6 bases). The germline gives CDR1 MNHEY, CDR2 SVGAGI. The CDR3 extends over 17 amino acids.

This chain joins TRBV2 and TRBJ2-3; D call uncertain. V lost 6 bases to trimming and J lost 4 bases, with 14 bases between them. The germline CDR1 and CDR2 sequences are SNHLY and FYNNEI. This CDR3 spans 14 amino acids. CDR3 sequence: CASRSSERSDTQYF. DNA of the CDR3: TGTGCCAGCAGGTCTTCTGAGCGTTCAGATACGCAGTATTTT.

This clonotype appeared a few times. This chain joins TRBV28 and TRBJ2-5, with D perhaps matching TRBD1 (6 bases). CDR3 length equals 16 residues. The V end was cut by 2 bases, the J end by 4 bases, with 17 bases between. The germline V gene encodes CDR1 MDHEN and CDR2 SYDVKM. The CDR3 sequence: CASSLAGEIRGETQYF. The CDR3 DNA is TGTGCCAGCAGTTTAGCAGGGGAAATCAGAGGAGAGACCCAGTACTTC.

By share, this clonotype counts as large. V usage is TRBV11-3 and J usage is TRBJ2-2; D possibly corresponds to TRBD2 (5 bases). Trimming left V 6 bases short and J 5 bases short, with 13 bases between. Looked up from germline, CDR1 is SGHNT and CDR2 is YENEEA. The CDR3 has 14 residues. The CDR3 sequence: CASRGTRATGELFF. CDR3 bases: TGTGCCAGCAGGGGAACTAGGGCGACCGGGGAGCTGTTTTTT.

For this clonotype: This could be a read error, since a much larger clone is one nucleotide away. This chain links TRBV13 with TRBJ1-2; 9 bases match TRBD1. CDR1 and CDR2 (germline): PRHDT, FYEKMQ (reference sequence). The CDR3 is 13 amino acids. The CDR3: CASSLDRGYVYTF. CDR3 DNA sequence: TGTGCCAGCAGCCTAGACAGGGGGTATGTCTACACCTTC.

In the case of this clonotype: Compared with germline, one end of the junction differs, possibly owing to a read error. The genes are TRBV5-1 and TRBJ2-2; D might be TRBD2 (5 bases). In germline, CDR1 is SGHRS, CDR2 YFSETQ. CDR3 length: 12 amino acids. The CDR3 spells CAGTGNTRDLFF. The CDR3 DNA reads TGCGCCGGCACCGGGAACACCCGGGATCTGTTTTTT.

Concerning this clonotype: At one end the junction does not follow the germline gene, possibly because of a read error. This chain joins TRBV11-2 and TRBJ2-2; no clear D gene. Germline CDR1 reads SGHAT; CDR2 reads FQNNGV. The CDR3 is made up of 17 amino acids. CDR3 loop: CASSLRMTCLNAGELFF. In DNA, the CDR3 is TGTGCCAGCAGCTTACGGATGACATGCTTGAACGCCGGGGAGCTGTTTTTT.

A remark on this clonotype: An end of the junction does not agree with germline; a read error may underlie this. The CDR3 coding sequence is TGTGCCAGCTCACCAACGCTAGCGGTATACAGTGAGCAGTTCTTC. Amino acids: CASSPTLAVYSEQFF. The chain recombines TRBV18 with TRBJ2-1; 7 bases are shared with TRBD2. The length of the CDR3 is 15 residues. Looked up from germline, CDR1 is KGHSH and CDR2 is LQKENI.

The rearrangement links TRBV5-4 to TRBJ1-2, with D tentatively TRBD1 (5 bases). With 4 bases removed from V and 13 bases from J, the gap between germline ends came to 23 bases. The germline CDR1 and CDR2 sequences are SGHNT and YYREEE (reference sequence). This CDR3 is 14 amino acids long. The CDR3 DNA reads as TGTGCCAGCAGCGCCGGGGGATCTAACTATGACTGCACCTTC. It codes for CASSAGGSNYDCTF.

The chain combines TRBV11-2 with TRBJ1-2; a weak D match, TRBD1 (5 bases). This CDR3 is built from 15 residues. V lost 4 bases to trimming and J lost 9 bases, with 21 bases between them. CDR1 SGHAT and CDR2 FQNNGV come from the germline V gene. The CDR3 DNA reads as TGTGCCAGCAGCTCAGAGGACATCTCCTATGAAAGCTACACCTTC. It specifies CASSSEDISYESYTF. Drawing the rest from reference TRBV11-2 and TRBJ1-2, the complete variable domain is EAGVAQSPRYKIIEKRQSVAFWCNPISGHATLYWYQQILGQGPKLLIQFQNNGVVDDSQLPKDRFSAERLKGVDSTLKIQPAKLEDSAVYLCASSSEDISYESYTFGSGTRLTVV.

This sequence joins TRBV28 and TRBJ2-1; 11 bases map to TRBD1. CDR1 is MDHEN, CDR2 SYDVKM, per germline. The CDR3 consists of 14 residues. V lost 8 bases to trimming and J lost 3 bases; unmatched junction nucleotides: 3. As DNA, the CDR3 is TGTGCCAGCTCTGGGACAGGGGGCTACAATGAGCAGTTCTTC. Its translation: CASSGTGGYNEQFF.

The chain carries TRBV11-2 and TRBJ2-1, with 7 bases fitting TRBD2. Germline V gene lookup returns CDR1 SGHAT and CDR2 FQNNGV. The V and J ends lost 9 bases and 10 bases, in that order; junction bases with no gene match: 12. The CDR3 extends over 13 amino acids. Written as DNA, the CDR3 is TGTGCCAGTAGATTAGAACCGGGAGGAGAGCAGTTCTTC. Protein product: CASRLEPGGEQFF.

This clonotype was counted at least ten times. This chain uses TRBV10-1 with TRBJ2-1, with D tentatively TRBD1 (5 bases). V was cut by 4 bases and J by 10 bases, with 14 bases left in between. There are 13 residues in the CDR3. Germline CDR1 and CDR2: WNHNN and SYGVQD (reference sequence). In nucleotides, the CDR3 is TGCGCCAGCAGTGTTAACAGGCTGGGAGAGCAGTTCTTC. Its translation: CASSVNRLGEQFF.

The J gene is TRBJ2-1, the V gene TRBV25-1; 10 positions match TRBD2. This CDR3 region has 19 residues. CDR1 MGHDK and CDR2 SYGVNS come from the germline V gene. V shed 2 bases, J shed 5 bases, and the junction held 15 bases outside the gene matches. This CDR3 is CASSELQGASGRSHNEQFF. CDR3 sequence (DNA): TGTGCCAGCAGTGAACTCCAGGGGGCTAGCGGGAGAAGTCACAATGAGCAGTTCTTC. Complete variable domain (other parts from reference TRBV25-1 and TRBJ2-1): EADIYQTPRYLVIGTGKKITLECSQTMGHDKMYWYQQDPGMELHLIHYSYGVNSTEKGDLSSESTVSRIRTEHFPLTLESARPSHTSQYLCASSELQGASGRSHNEQFFGPGTRLTVL.

Only one count was recorded for this clonotype. The final CDR3 position lacks the conserved phenylalanine or tryptophan, pointing to a likely read error. The J gene is TRBJ1-2, the V gene TRBV29-1; a possible D gene is TRBD1 (6 bases). The CDR3 length is 12 residues. V was shortened by 3 bases and J by 4 bases, with 9 bases between the two germline ends. Per germline, CDR1 SQVTM and CDR2 ANQGSEA. For the CDR3, the DNA is TGCAGCGTTGAGGACAGCGGCTATGGCTACACCCCC. The encoded protein is CSVEDSGYGYTP.

The rearrangement joins TRBV12-3 or TRBV12-4 to TRBJ2-1; TRBD1 matches 7 bases. The CDR3 totals 20 residues. The V gene end was trimmed by 6 bases and the J gene end by 0 bases; junction bases not matched to a gene: 20. CDR3 in amino acids: CASSSHRGVGSTSSYNEQFF. The DNA for the CDR3 is TGTGCCAGCAGCTCGCACAGGGGAGTGGGATCCACAAGCTCCTACAATGAGCAGTTCTTC.

The J gene is TRBJ2-1, the V gene TRBV29-1, with a possible D match to TRBD2 (6 bases). CDR3 length equals 15 residues. CDR1 is SQVTM and CDR2 is ANQGSEA in the germline V gene. With 1 base removed from V and 9 bases from J, the gap between germline ends came to 19 bases. The CDR3 loop is CSVEGVWRAHSEQFF. The CDR3 nucleotides are TGCAGCGTTGAAGGGGTGTGGAGGGCTCATAGTGAGCAGTTCTTC.

Notes on this clonotype: A much larger clone sits a single nucleotide away, making a read error possible. The chain is built from TRBV9 and TRBJ2-1, with TRBD2 matching 11 bases. Germline V lookup: CDR1 SGDLS, CDR2 YYNGEE. This CDR3 region has 16 residues. CDR3 DNA: TGTGTCAGCAGCGATCTAGCGGGGGGCTCCTACAATGAGCAGTTCTTC. It codes for CVSSDLAGGSYNEQFF. Full variable domain (remainder filled in from reference TRBV9 and TRBJ2-1): DSGVTQTPKHLITATGQRVTLRCSPRSGDLSVYWYQQSLDQGLQFLIQYYNGEERAKGNILERFSAQQFPDLHSELNLSSLELGDSALYFCVSSDLAGGSYNEQFFGPGTRLTVL.